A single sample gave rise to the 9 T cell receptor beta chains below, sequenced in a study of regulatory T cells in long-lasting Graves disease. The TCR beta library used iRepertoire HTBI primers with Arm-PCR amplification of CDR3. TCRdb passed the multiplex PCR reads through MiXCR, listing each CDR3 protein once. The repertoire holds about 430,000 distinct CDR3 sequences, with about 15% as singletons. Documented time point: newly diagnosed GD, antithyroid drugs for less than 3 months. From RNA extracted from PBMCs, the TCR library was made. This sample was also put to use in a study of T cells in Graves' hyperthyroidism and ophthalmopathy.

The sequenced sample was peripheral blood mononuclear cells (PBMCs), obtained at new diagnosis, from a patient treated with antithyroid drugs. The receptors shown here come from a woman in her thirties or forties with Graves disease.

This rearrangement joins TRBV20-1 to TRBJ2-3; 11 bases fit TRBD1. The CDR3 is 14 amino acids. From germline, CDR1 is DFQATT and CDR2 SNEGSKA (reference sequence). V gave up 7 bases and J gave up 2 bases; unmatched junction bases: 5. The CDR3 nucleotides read TGCAGTGGGGGAGGACAGGGGGCCACAGATACGCAGTATTTT. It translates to CSGGGQGATDTQYF.

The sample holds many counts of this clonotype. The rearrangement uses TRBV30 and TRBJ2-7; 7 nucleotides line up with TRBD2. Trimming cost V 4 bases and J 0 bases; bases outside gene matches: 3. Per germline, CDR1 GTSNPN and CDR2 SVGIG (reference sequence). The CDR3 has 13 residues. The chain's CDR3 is CAWTSGSSYEQYF. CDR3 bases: TGTGCCTGGACTAGCGGCTCCTCCTACGAGCAGTACTTC.

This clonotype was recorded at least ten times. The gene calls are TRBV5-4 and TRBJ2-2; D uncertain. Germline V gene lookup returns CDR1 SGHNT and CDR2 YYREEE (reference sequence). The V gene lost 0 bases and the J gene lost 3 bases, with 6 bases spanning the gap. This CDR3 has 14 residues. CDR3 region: CASSLDLDTGELFF. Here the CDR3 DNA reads TGTGCCAGCAGCTTGGACCTCGACACCGGGGAGCTGTTTTTT.

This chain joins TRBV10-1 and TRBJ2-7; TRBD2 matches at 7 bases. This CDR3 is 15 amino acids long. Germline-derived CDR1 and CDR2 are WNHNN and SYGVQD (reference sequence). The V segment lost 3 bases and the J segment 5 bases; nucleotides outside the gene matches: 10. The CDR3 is CASSEAGGGEDEQYF. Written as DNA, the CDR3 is TGCGCCAGCAGTGAAGCTGGGGGGGGAGAAGACGAGCAGTACTTC.

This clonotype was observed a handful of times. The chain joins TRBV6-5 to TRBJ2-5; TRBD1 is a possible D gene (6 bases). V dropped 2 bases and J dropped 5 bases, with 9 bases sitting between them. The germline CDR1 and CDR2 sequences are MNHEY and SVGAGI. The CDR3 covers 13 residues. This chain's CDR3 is CASSYGQRETQYF. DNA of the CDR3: TGTGCCAGCAGTTACGGACAGCGGGAGACCCAGTACTTC.

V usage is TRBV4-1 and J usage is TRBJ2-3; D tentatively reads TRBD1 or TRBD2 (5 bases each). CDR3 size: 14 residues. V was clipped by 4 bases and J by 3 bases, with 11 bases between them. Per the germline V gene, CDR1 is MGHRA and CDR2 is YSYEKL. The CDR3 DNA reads TGCGCCAGCAGCCCCCGCAGGGAGACAGATACGCAGTATTTT. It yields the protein CASSPRRETDTQYF.

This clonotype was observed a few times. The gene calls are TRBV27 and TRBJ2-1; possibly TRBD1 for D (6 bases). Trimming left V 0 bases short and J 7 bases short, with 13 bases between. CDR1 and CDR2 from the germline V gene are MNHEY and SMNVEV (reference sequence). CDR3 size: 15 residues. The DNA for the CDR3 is TGTGCCAGCAGTTTATCGTACAGGGTGAAGAATGAGCAGTTCTTC. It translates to CASSLSYRVKNEQFF.

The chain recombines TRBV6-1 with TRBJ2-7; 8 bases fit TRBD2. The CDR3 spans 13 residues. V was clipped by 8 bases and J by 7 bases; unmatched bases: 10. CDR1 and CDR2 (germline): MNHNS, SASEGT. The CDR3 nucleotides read TGTGCCAGCTTCGAGCGGGAGAACTTGGAGCAGTACTTC. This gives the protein CASFERENLEQYF.

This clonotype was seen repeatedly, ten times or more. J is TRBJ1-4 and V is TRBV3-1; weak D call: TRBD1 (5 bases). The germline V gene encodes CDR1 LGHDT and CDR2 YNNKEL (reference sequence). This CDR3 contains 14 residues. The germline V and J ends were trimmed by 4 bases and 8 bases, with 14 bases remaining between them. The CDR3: CASSPDSLGEKLFF. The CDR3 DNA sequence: TGTGCCAGCAGCCCCGACAGCCTCGGGGAAAAACTGTTTTTT.